The present TCR beta chain was sequenced within a study of beta chain features in type 1 diabetes. Notes on the study in general: For patients, the naive, central memory and Treg TCRB repertoires appeared more alike than for healthy donors.

With regard to this clone: Its antigen remains unknown.

The investigators reverse transcribed all of the isolated RNA, so they sequenced expressed TCRB transcripts. The data were produced by immunoSEQ multiplex PCR, yet TCRdb's version contains in-frame clones alone and is incomplete. This table has about 180,000 clones, around an eighth appearing once. Markers CD45RO/CCR7/CD25/CD127/CD95/CD27 served to sort CD4+ naive, central memory, regulatory and stem cell-like memory cells. Germline V lookup: CDR1 SEHNR, CDR2 FQNEAQ (reference sequence). The CDR3 extends over 16 amino acids. Between the trimmed V and J ends, which lost 5 bases and 5 bases, there was a span of 20 bases.

This rearrangement joins TRBV7-9 to TRBJ2-3; TRBD2 is a possible D gene (5 bases). The origin of this receptor is a woman under 30 in good health. Material: central memory CD4+ T cells from blood. The CDR3 spells CASSSGNPPWGDTQYF. As DNA, the CDR3 is TGTGCCAGCAGCAGCGGAAATCCACCCTGGGGAGATACGCAGTATTTT.